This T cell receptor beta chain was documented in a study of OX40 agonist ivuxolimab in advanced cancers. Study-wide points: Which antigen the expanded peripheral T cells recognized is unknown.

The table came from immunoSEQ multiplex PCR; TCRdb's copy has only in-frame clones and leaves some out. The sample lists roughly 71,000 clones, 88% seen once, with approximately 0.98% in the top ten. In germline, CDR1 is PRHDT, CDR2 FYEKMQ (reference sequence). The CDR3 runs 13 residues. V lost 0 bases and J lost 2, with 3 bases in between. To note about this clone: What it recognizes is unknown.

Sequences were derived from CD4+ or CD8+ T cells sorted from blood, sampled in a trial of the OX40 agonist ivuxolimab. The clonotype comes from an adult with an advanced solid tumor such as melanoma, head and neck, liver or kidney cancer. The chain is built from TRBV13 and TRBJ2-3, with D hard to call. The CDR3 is CASSLGATDTQYF. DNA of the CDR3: TGTGCCAGCAGCTTAGGTGCCACAGATACGCAGTATTTT.